Listed below are T cell receptor beta chains from one sample, sequenced in a study of T cells in Graves' hyperthyroidism and ophthalmopathy. From the multiplex PCR reads, TCRdb called clonotypes with MiXCR, one entry per CDR3 protein. This sample has about 560,000 distinct CDR3 sequences; 16% occur once, and the top ten carry 18%. The source material was blood. These receptors originate from a woman aged 18-30 years with Graves' hyperthyroidism. Both conserved end residues are part of each CDR3. D genes are given only for firm matches.

d_gene	j_gene	v_gene	CDR3aa
TRBD1	TRBJ2-7	TRBV11-3	CASSLQQGYEQYF
TRBD1	TRBJ2-3	TRBV7-9	CASSLVGGQGEDTQYF
.	TRBJ2-1	TRBV18	CASSPAAFNEQFF
TRBD2	TRBJ2-3	TRBV7-2	CASSLGTSDTDTQYF
.	TRBJ1-2	TRBV7-2	CASSSYPHPGHTF
.	TRBJ1-2	TRBV12-3/TRBV12-4	CASSDLRGPGGYTF
.	TRBJ2-2	TRBV14	CASSQEGGVLFF
.	TRBJ2-7	TRBV7-8	CASSTHGTFPYEQYF
.	TRBJ2-1	TRBV28	CASSPLRREQFF
TRBD1	TRBJ1-5	TRBV14	CASSLRDRGHQPQHF
.	TRBJ1-5	TRBV2	CASSDIGVASFGQPQHF
TRBD2	TRBJ2-3	TRBV29-1	CSVRAGVTDTQYF
.	TRBJ2-7	TRBV7-8	CASLLLADLSYEQYF
.	TRBJ1-3	TRBV18	CASSPEQEGGNTIYF
TRBD1	TRBJ2-7	TRBV7-9	CASSHRDRPYEQYF
.	TRBJ2-3	TRBV3-1	CASSRWGGQGATDTQYF
.	TRBJ1-1	TRBV11-2	CASSLDLPTEAFF
.	TRBJ1-2	TRBV5-1	CASSRKDGTKNYDYTF
.	TRBJ2-4	TRBV2	CASSEGPGVKSKNIQYF
.	TRBJ2-2	TRBV28	CASRLVSTGELFF
.	TRBJ2-2	TRBV28	CASSSTGMTTGELFF
TRBD2	TRBJ2-3	TRBV10-2	CASIGGRVGTDTQYF